This T cell receptor (beta chain) is drawn from a study of Ad26.COV2.S vaccination and SARS-CoV-2 variants. Study at large: Participants got Ad26.COV2.S intramuscularly, once or twice 56 days apart.

Comment on this clone: Its cognate antigen is unknown.

The assay was immunoSEQ multiplex PCR, and TCRdb's table has in-frame clones only and misses some. This table has 350,000 to 400,000 clones, 89% appearing once. The CDR3 is made up of 12 amino acids. Trimming cost V 1 base and J 7 bases, with 7 bases left between them. The germline V gene has CDR1 LGHDT and CDR2 YNNKEL (reference sequence). The treatment was: around 19 received Ad26.COV2.S at low or high dose, single or two shots; about 5 received placebo; per-sample allocation not given. The investigators took samples on day 63 after the first vaccine or placebo injection. Donation came from an adult in Boston who was aged 18-55 years. The vaccine delivered Wuhan-strain SARS-CoV-2 spike through an Ad26 vector. Study-wide points: Vaccine recipients posted higher spike-specific TCR breadth than their placebo counterparts.

The source material was peripheral blood, sampled in a trial of Ad26.COV2.S vaccine versus placebo. V usage is TRBV3-1 (or the pseudogene TRBV3-2) and J usage is TRBJ1-2, with D uncertain. The TCR was taken from a person between 18 and 59 years old who received the Ad26.COV2.S COVID-19 vaccine or a placebo. The DNA of the CDR3 is TGTGCCAGCAGCCAAGCGCAGCGTGGCTACACCTTC. It translates to CASSQAQRGYTF.